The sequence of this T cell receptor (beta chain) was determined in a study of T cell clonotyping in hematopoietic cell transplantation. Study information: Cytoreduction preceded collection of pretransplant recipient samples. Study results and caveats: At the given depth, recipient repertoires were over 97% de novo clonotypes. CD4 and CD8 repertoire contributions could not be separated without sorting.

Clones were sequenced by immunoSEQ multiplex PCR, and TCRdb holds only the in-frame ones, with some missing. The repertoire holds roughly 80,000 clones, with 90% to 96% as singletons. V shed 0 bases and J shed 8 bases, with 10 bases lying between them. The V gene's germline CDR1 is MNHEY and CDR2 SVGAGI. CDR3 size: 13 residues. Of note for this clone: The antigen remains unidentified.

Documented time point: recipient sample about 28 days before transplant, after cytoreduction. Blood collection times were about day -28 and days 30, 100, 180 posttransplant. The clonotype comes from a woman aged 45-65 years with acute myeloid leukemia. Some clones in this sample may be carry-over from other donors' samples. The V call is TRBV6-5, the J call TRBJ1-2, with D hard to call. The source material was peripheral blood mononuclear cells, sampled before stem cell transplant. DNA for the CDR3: TGTGCCAGCAGTTACTCGGACGGACCGGGCTACACCTTC. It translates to CASSYSDGPGYTF.